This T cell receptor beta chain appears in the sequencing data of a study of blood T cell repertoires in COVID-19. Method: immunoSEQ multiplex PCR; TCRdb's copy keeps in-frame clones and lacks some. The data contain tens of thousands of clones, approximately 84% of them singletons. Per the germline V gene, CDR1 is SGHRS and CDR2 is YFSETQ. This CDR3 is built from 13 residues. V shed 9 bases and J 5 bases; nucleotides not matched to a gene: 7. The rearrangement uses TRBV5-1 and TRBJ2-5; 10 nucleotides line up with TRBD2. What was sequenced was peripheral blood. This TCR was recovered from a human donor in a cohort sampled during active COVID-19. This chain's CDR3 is CATSSGGMETQYF. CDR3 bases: TGCGCCACCTCTAGCGGGGGTATGGAGACCCAGTACTTC.